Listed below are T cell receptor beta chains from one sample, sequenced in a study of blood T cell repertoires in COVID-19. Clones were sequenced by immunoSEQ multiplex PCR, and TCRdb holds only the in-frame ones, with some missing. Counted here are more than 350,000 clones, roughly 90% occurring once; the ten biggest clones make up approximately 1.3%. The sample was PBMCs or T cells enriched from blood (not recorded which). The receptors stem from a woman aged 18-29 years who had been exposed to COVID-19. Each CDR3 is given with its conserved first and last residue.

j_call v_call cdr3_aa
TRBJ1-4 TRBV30 CAWSPTGGANEKLFF
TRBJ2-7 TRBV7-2 CASSTSVGYEQYF
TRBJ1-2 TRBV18 CASSSLDRGRVDGYTF
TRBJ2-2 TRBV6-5 CASSYSGGGTGELFF
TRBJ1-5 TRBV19 CASSSTRTGLNQPQHF
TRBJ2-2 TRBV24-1 CATSGRGNTGELFF
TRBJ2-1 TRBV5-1 CASSLLASGSNEQFF
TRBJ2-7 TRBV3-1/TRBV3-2 CASSQTSRAGAYEQYF
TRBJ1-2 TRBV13 CASSFAGNYGYTF
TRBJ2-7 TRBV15 CATSGGQGRRSEQYF
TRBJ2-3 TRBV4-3 CASSPSARTDTQYF
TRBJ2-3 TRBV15 CATSLSGGGLTDTQYF
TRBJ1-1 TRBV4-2 CASSQTGGLNTEAFF
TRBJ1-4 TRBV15 CATSRPDRVEKEKLFF
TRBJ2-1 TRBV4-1 CASSEAAGVYNEQFF
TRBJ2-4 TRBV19 CASSRGEGITKNIQYF
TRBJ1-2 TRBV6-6 CASKTSGTGGDGYTF
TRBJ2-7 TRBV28 CASSSTLRTSGSYEQYF
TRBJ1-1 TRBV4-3 CASSRGVDATEAFF
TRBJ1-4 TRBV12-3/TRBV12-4 CASSFGQELFF
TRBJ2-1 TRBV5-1 CASSVENNEQFF
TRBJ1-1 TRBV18 CASSPSAGAEAFF
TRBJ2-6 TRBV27 CASSHTSDFNVLTF
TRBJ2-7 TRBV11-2 CASSLGRVSYEQYF
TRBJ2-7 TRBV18 CASSRFQLPYEQYF
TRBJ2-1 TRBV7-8 CASSLVTSALVSEQFF
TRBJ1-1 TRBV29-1 CSVDSRPRRNTEAFF
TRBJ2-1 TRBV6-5 CASPGQVGGYNEQFF
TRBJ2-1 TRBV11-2 CASSFTGGSVNEQFF
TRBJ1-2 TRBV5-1 CASSTLPTGLTNYGYTF
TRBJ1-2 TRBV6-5 CASSYSISYGTDGYTF
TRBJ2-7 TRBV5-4 CASSWTGGDEQYF
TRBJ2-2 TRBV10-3 CAINLRDSNTGELFF
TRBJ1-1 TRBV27 CASSLIDSLNTEAFF
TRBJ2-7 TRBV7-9 CASSLQNSYEQYF
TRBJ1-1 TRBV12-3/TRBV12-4 CASSLLWETEAFF
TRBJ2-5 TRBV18 CASSPAGLQETQYF
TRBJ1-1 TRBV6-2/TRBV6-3 CASSDGQGGNTEAFF
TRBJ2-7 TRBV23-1 CASSQGLAGALAPREQYF